These 4 T cell receptor beta chains were sequenced from one sample in a study of monozygotic twins with inflammatory bowel disease (dated by TCRdb to about 2019). The library was made by 5' RACE. The run used an Illumina HiSeq 2500. TCRdb reprocessed the reads, and each CDR3 protein sequence is entered once, without DNA. The sample table holds hundreds of thousands of distinct CDR3 sequences. The ten largest clonotypes hold 2% to 3% of the sample. The sample comprised blood. The receptors shown here come from a human donor with ulcerative colitis or Crohn's disease, or a healthy co-twin of an affected twin (not recorded which).

The rearrangement links TRBV20-1 to TRBJ1-4; the TRBD1 assignment by TCRdb is unverifiable without DNA. CDR3 length: 14 residues. Germline V gives CDR1 DFQATT, CDR2 SNEGSKA (reference sequence). CDR3 loop: CSARDSSGAEKLFF.

CDR3 sequence reads: CASSLHPGTAAYEQYF. The V call is TRBV27, the J call TRBJ2-7; TCRdb gives TRBD1 as the D gene, but with no DNA this cannot be confirmed. The CDR3 covers 16 residues. CDR1 is MNHEY, CDR2 SMNVEV, per germline (reference sequence).

The CDR3 sequence: CASSLFGGQQETQYF. The genes are TRBV7-2 and TRBJ2-5; the TRBD1 assignment by TCRdb is unverifiable without DNA. There are 15 residues in the CDR3. Germline CDR1 SGHTA, CDR2 FQGNSA.

The V gene is TRBV12-3 or TRBV12-4, the J gene TRBJ1-1. The CDR3 length is 16 residues. The CDR3 here is CASSASYSRLNTEAFF.